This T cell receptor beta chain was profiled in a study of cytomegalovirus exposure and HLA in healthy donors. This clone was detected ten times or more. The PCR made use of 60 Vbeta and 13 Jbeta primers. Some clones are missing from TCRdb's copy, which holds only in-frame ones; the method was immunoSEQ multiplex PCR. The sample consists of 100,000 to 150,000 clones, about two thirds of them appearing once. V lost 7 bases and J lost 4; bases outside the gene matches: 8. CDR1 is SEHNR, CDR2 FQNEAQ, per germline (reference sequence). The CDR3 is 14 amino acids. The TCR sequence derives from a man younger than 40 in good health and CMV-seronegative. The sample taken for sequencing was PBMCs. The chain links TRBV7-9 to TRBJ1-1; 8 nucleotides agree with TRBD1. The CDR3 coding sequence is TGTGCCAGCAACCTAGGACAGGGAGGCACTGAAGCTTTCTTT. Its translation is CASNLGQGGTEAFF. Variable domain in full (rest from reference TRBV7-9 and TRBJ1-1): DTGVSQNPRHKITKRGQNVTFRCDPISEHNRLYWYRQTLGQGPEFLTYFQNEAQLEKSRLLSDRFSAERPKGSFSTLEIQRTEQGDSAMYLCASNLGQGGTEAFFGQGTRLTVV.